These 28 T cell receptor beta chains originate from one sample sequenced in a study of cytomegalovirus exposure and HLA in healthy donors. The PCR contained 60 Vbeta and 13 Jbeta primers. Measured with immunoSEQ multiplex PCR; TCRdb has only the in-frame clones, and not every one. In the table there are 100,000 to 120,000 clones, about 78% of which are singletons. The sample consisted of PBMCs. These receptors all stem from a woman in her twenties or thirties in good health and CMV-seropositive.

In this sample, this clone turned up a few times. J is TRBJ2-2 and V is TRBV14, with D perhaps TRBD2 (6 bases). The CDR3 spans 14 residues. Trimming removed 4 bases from V and 4 bases from J, with 10 bases in between. The V gene's germline CDR1 is SGHDN and CDR2 FVKESK. CDR3 loop: CASSPTSITGELFF. DNA for the CDR3: TGTGCCAGCAGCCCGACTAGTATCACCGGGGAGCTGTTTTTT.

A single count supports this clone. The gene calls are TRBV11-1 and TRBJ2-7, with 11 bases matching TRBD2. CDR1 SGHAT and CDR2 FQDESV come from the germline V gene (reference sequence). The CDR3 length is 16 residues. The V gene end was trimmed by 5 bases and the J gene end by 0 bases; junction bases not matched to a gene: 6. The CDR3 DNA reads TGTGCCAGCAGCACGCCGGGACTAGCGGACTCCTACGAGCAGTACTTC. Translation: CASSTPGLADSYEQYF.

The rearrangement uses TRBV11-3 and TRBJ2-1; 9 nucleotides line up with TRBD2. Germline assignment: CDR1 SGHNT and CDR2 YENEEA. CDR3 length equals 14 residues. With V trimmed by 8 bases and J by 4 bases, 6 bases remained unmatched. The CDR3 is CASRMREGYNEQFF. CDR3 nucleotides: TGTGCCAGCCGGATGCGGGAGGGATACAATGAGCAGTTCTTC. The variable domain in full, completed from reference TRBV11-3 and TRBJ2-1, reads EAGVVQSPRYKIIEKKQPVAFWCNPISGHNTLYWYLQNLGQGPELLIRYENEEAVDDSQLPKDRFSAERLKGVDSTLKIQPAELGDSAVYLCASRMREGYNEQFFGPGTRLTVL.

The V and J genes are TRBV7-9 and TRBJ2-3; a weak D match, TRBD2 (5 bases). Trimming pared 5 bases from V and 2 bases from J, leaving 11 bases between. This CDR3 contains 14 residues. Germline lookup yields CDR1 SEHNR and CDR2 FQNEAQ (reference sequence). As DNA, the CDR3 is TGTGCCAGCAGCCCCAGGAGGTTCACAGATACGCAGTATTTT. Translated: CASSPRRFTDTQYF.

The V gene is TRBV29-1, the J gene TRBJ1-2; perhaps TRBD1 as D (5 bases). Germline V gene lookup returns CDR1 SQVTM and CDR2 ANQGSEA. V lost 4 bases to trimming and J lost 6 bases, with 6 bases between them. The CDR3 length is 10 residues. The CDR3 nucleotides read TGCAGCGTTGGGGGCAATGGCTACACCTTC. It specifies CSVGGNGYTF.

This clone is labeled as medium-sized. A junction end diverges from the germline sequence, so it may reflect a read error. The J gene is TRBJ1-5, the V gene TRBV6-6, with D tentatively TRBD1 (6 bases). The CDR3 has 16 amino acids. Germline-derived CDR1 and CDR2 are MNHNY and SVGAGI (reference sequence). The CDR3 nucleotides are TGTGCCAGCAGTTACGGGGGGGGCGCGGGGAATCGGCCCCAGCATTTT. Protein sequence: CASSYGGGAGNRPQHF.

The genes are TRBV11-2 and TRBJ2-2, with a weak D call TRBD1 (7 bases). Germline V CDR1 and CDR2: SGHAT, FQNNGV. CDR3 size: 17 residues. Trimming pared 8 bases from V and 4 bases from J, leaving 23 bases between. The CDR3 is CASPRGDVPPSTGELFF. In nucleotides, the CDR3 is TGTGCCAGCCCCAGGGGGGACGTACCACCAAGCACCGGGGAGCTGTTTTTT.

The chain couples TRBV7-8 to TRBJ1-5, with 7 bases lining up with TRBD1. This CDR3 contains 16 residues. Germline V gene lookup returns CDR1 SGHVS and CDR2 FQNEAQ. J lost 0 bases, V lost 4 bases, and 6 bases had no gene match. In DNA form, the CDR3 reads TGTGCCAGCAGCTCAGTAGGGGGCAGTAGCAATCAGCCCCAGCATTTT. It codes for CASSSVGGSSNQPQHF. The complete variable domain, with remaining parts taken from reference TRBV7-8 and TRBJ1-5, reads GAGVSQSPRYKVAKRGQDVALRCDPISGHVSLFWYQQALGQGPEFLTYFQNEAQLDKSGLPSDRFFAERPEGSVSTLKIQRTQQEDSAVYLCASSSVGGSSNQPQHFGDGTRLSIL.

This clone showed up just a few times. V usage is TRBV5-1 and J usage is TRBJ2-7; 9 bases align to TRBD2. V shed 0 bases and J 7 bases; nucleotides not matched to a gene: 5. CDR3 length equals 14 residues. Germline V CDR1 and CDR2: SGHRS, YFSETQ. The CDR3 sequence is CASSLGGGAWEQYF. For the CDR3, the DNA is TGCGCCAGCAGCTTGGGCGGGGGGGCCTGGGAGCAGTACTTC.

The chain employs TRBV5-1 and TRBJ1-2; possibly TRBD1 for D (6 bases). There are 14 residues in the CDR3. Germline CDR1 SGHRS, CDR2 YFSETQ. With 0 bases removed from V and 3 bases from J, the gap between germline ends came to 9 bases. CDR3 coding DNA: TGCGCCAGCAGCTTGGCCTACAGGGACTATGGCTACACCTTC. Protein sequence: CASSLAYRDYGYTF.

The genes are TRBV6-1 and TRBJ2-7; 9 nucleotides agree with TRBD1. This CDR3 region has 15 residues. With V trimmed by 2 bases and J by 5 bases, 7 bases remained unmatched. Looked up from germline, CDR1 is MNHNS and CDR2 is SASEGT. This CDR3 reads CASSEIGQGTHEQYF. The DNA for the CDR3 is TGTGCCAGCAGTGAAATCGGACAGGGGACCCACGAGCAGTACTTC.

The gene calls are TRBV5-1 and TRBJ2-7, with 7 bases aligning to TRBD1. Per germline, CDR1 SGHRS and CDR2 YFSETQ. There are 14 residues in the CDR3. The V and J ends lost 2 bases and 2 bases, in that order; junction bases with no gene match: 4. CDR3 nucleotides: TGCGCCAGCAGCTTTACAGGGGACGCCTACGAGCAGTACTTC. It translates to CASSFTGDAYEQYF.

The rearrangement joins TRBV6-1 to TRBJ1-1, with TRBD1 identical over 7 bases. V was pared by 6 bases and J by 8 bases, with 12 bases of the junction left unmatched. The CDR3 has 14 residues. Germline V gene data show CDR1 as MNHNS and CDR2 as SASEGT. As DNA, the CDR3 is TGTGCCAGCAGCCTGACAGGGTCCGTAACGGAAGCTTTCTTT. It encodes CASSLTGSVTEAFF.

This clone was picked up a small number of times. The V gene is TRBV2, the J gene TRBJ1-5; TRBD1 matches 7 bases. Germline-derived CDR1 and CDR2 are SNHLY and FYNNEI. The CDR3 is made up of 13 amino acids. The ends lost 6 bases at V and 5 bases at J; junction bases unmatched: 4. In DNA, the CDR3 is TGTGCCAGCAGAATCCAGGGGGATCAGCCCCAGCATTTT. As protein: CASRIQGDQPQHF.

Here the CDR3 reads CASSYDRTQETQYF. Written as DNA, the CDR3 is TGTGCCAGCAGCTACGACAGAACTCAAGAGACCCAGTACTTC. J is TRBJ2-5 and V is TRBV11-3; perhaps TRBD1 as D (5 bases). Looked up from germline, CDR1 is SGHNT and CDR2 is YENEEA. The CDR3 covers 14 residues. Trimming removed 4 bases from V and 2 bases from J, with 11 bases in between.

The CDR3 loop reads CASSQDRIGPRGYTF. Written as DNA, the CDR3 is TGTGCCAGCAGCCAAGATCGGATAGGCCCTAGGGGCTACACCTTC. The rearrangement uses TRBV14 and TRBJ1-2; D is ambiguous. This CDR3 has 15 residues. V was trimmed by 0 bases and J by 8 bases, leaving 16 bases between them. CDR1 is SGHDN and CDR2 is FVKESK in the germline V gene.

The chain carries TRBV5-1 and TRBJ1-1; 7 positions agree with TRBD1. The trim removed 7 bases at V and 0 bases at J, leaving 6 bases unmatched. Germline V gene lookup returns CDR1 SGHRS and CDR2 YFSETQ. The CDR3 runs to 14 residues. The CDR3 region has the DNA TGCGCCAGCCACGAGAGGGGGCTGAACACTGAAGCTTTCTTT. Translating it yields CASHERGLNTEAFF.

V gene TRBV14 combines with J gene TRBJ2-3; D unclear. The CDR3 loop spans 17 amino acids. Per the germline V gene, CDR1 is SGHDN and CDR2 is FVKESK. The V end lost 3 bases, the J end lost 0 bases, and 16 bases lay between the germline ends. CDR3 loop: CASSQWPQATSTDTQYF. The CDR3 nucleotides read TGTGCCAGCAGCCAGTGGCCGCAGGCAACTAGCACAGATACGCAGTATTTT.

This chain uses TRBV30 with TRBJ1-2, with a possible D match to TRBD1 (6 bases). The V and J ends lost 6 bases and 6 bases respectively, with 23 bases between them. CDR1 is GTSNPN and CDR2 is SVGIG in the germline V gene (reference sequence). The CDR3 runs to 15 residues. The CDR3: CACQAQGRLADGYTF. DNA of the CDR3: TGTGCCTGCCAGGCGCAGGGGCGGTTAGCAGATGGCTACACCTTC.

The rearrangement links TRBV19 to TRBJ2-3; 9 nucleotides line up with TRBD2. Per the germline V gene, CDR1 is LNHDA and CDR2 is SQIVND (reference sequence). Trimming took 3 bases from V and 5 from J; bases not matched to a gene: 9. The CDR3 sequence is 16 residues long. Written as DNA, the CDR3 is TGTGCCAGTAGTATTATGGCGGGAGGGCCACAAGATACGCAGTATTTT. It codes for CASSIMAGGPQDTQYF.

The chain couples TRBV5-1 to TRBJ2-5; 8 positions agree with TRBD2. Germline CDR1 and CDR2: SGHRS and YFSETQ. The CDR3 totals 14 residues. Trimming took 1 base from V and 5 from J; bases not matched to a gene: 4. This chain's CDR3 is CASSLLGGRETQYF. CDR3 coding DNA: TGCGCCAGCAGCTTGTTAGGCGGGAGGGAGACCCAGTACTTC.

The rearrangement uses TRBV6-5 and TRBJ2-7, with TRBD1 as a possible D gene (6 bases). The V and J ends lost 6 bases and 0 bases respectively, with 12 bases between them. The CDR3 is 14 amino acids. Germline CDR1 MNHEY, CDR2 SVGAGI. CDR3 loop: CASRLDSSSYEQYF. CDR3 in DNA: TGTGCCAGCAGACTGGACAGTAGCTCCTACGAGCAGTACTTC.

The chain recombines TRBV10-3 with TRBJ1-2; 9 bases line up with TRBD1. V was clipped by 3 bases and J by 1 base; unmatched bases: 12. The CDR3 extends over 18 amino acids. CDR1 is ENHRY and CDR2 is SYGVKD in the germline V gene. The CDR3: CAISESFFRDRDNYGYTF. CDR3 DNA: TGTGCCATCAGTGAATCGTTCTTCCGGGACAGGGATAACTATGGCTACACCTTC.

The rearrangement joins TRBV10-3 to TRBJ1-2, with D possibly TRBD1 on 5 matching bases. V lost 4 bases to trimming and J lost 4 bases, with 7 bases between them. CDR3 length: 12 residues. Germline CDR1 and CDR2: ENHRY and SYGVKD. DNA for the CDR3: TGTGCCATCAGTGGAGACAGCTATGGCTACACCTTC. Amino acid sequence: CAISGDSYGYTF.

The chain combines TRBV27 with TRBJ1-2; D perhaps matches TRBD1 (5 bases). Trimming pared 3 bases from V and 2 bases from J, leaving 7 bases between. The CDR3 consists of 13 residues. Germline CDR1 MNHEY, CDR2 SMNVEV (reference sequence). CDR3 nucleotides: TGTGCCAGCAGTTTGACAGTAAACTATGGCTACACCTTC. Translated: CASSLTVNYGYTF.

The rearrangement links TRBV28 to TRBJ2-7, with 15 bases lining up with TRBD2. The germline V gene encodes CDR1 MDHEN and CDR2 SYDVKM. There are 15 residues in the CDR3. V shed 9 bases, J shed 4 bases, and the junction held 7 bases outside the gene matches. The CDR3 protein is CASWTSGRAGYEQYF. The CDR3 nucleotides are TGTGCCAGTTGGACTAGCGGGAGGGCAGGGTACGAGCAGTACTTC.

This rearrangement joins TRBV25-1 to TRBJ2-7; D gene uncertain. Germline assignment: CDR1 MGHDK and CDR2 SYGVNS. The CDR3 has 12 residues. Trimming left V 3 bases short and J 7 bases short, with 10 bases between. DNA of the CDR3: TGTGCCAGCAGTGATCTATCTCGGGAGCAGTACTTC. This sequence encodes CASSDLSREQYF.

This clone was seen more than once but under ten times. This rearrangement joins TRBV11-3 to TRBJ2-1, with TRBD1 matching 7 bases. Germline V lookup: CDR1 SGHNT, CDR2 YENEEA. The CDR3 covers 12 residues. With V trimmed by 8 bases and J by 7 bases, 5 bases remained unmatched. Here the CDR3 reads CASRQGVNEQFF. In nucleotides, the CDR3 is TGTGCCAGCCGACAGGGAGTTAATGAGCAGTTCTTC. Together with reference TRBV11-3 and TRBJ2-1, the CDR3 gives the full variable domain: EAGVVQSPRYKIIEKKQPVAFWCNPISGHNTLYWYLQNLGQGPELLIRYENEEAVDDSQLPKDRFSAERLKGVDSTLKIQPAELGDSAVYLCASRQGVNEQFFGPGTRLTVL.